This T cell receptor (beta chain) was documented in a study of regulatory T cells in long-lasting Graves disease. Turning to the study itself: Less than 3 months of antithyroid drugs had been taken by newly diagnosed Graves' patients.

HTBI primers from iRepertoire and Arm-PCR of CDR3 regions yielded the TCR beta libraries. TCRdb re-called the multiplex PCR reads through MiXCR, storing one row per CDR3 protein. The sample yields about 400,000 distinct CDR3 sequences, roughly 16% seen once. In germline, CDR1 is DFQATT, CDR2 SNEGSKA (reference sequence). The CDR3 has 15 amino acids. Time point indicated: newly diagnosed GD, antithyroid drugs for less than 3 months. The authors made the TCR library using RNA they extracted from PBMCs. Worth noting for this clonotype: A single base separates this from a much larger clone, so it may be a read error.

Specimen: peripheral blood mononuclear cells (PBMCs), collected at new diagnosis, from a patient treated with antithyroid drugs. The chain carries TRBV20-1 and TRBJ1-1, with TRBD1 matching over 9 bases. This clonotype was obtained from a female donor with Graves disease. The CDR3 DNA reads TGCGGTGCTAGGGGCTCGGGACAGGGATACACTGAAGCTTTCTTT. It encodes CGARGSGQGYTEAFF.